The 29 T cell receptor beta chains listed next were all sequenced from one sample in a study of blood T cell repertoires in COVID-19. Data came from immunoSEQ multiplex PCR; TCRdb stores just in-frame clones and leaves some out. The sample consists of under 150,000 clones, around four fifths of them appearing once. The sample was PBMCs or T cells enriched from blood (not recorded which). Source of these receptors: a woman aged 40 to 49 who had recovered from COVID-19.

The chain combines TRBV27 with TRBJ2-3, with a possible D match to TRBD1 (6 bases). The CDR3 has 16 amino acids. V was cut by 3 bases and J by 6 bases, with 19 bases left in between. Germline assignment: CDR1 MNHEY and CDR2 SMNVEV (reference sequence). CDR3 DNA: TGTGCCAGCAGTTTTACACAGGGTTTACTTCGGGATACGCAGTATTTT. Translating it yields CASSFTQGLLRDTQYF.

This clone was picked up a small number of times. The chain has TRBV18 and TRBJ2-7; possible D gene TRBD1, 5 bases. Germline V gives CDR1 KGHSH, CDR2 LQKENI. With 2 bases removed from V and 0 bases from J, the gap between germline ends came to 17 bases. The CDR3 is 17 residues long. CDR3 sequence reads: CASSPGPRTMSSYEQYF. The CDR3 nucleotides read TGTGCCAGCTCACCAGGTCCAAGGACAATGAGCTCCTACGAGCAGTACTTC. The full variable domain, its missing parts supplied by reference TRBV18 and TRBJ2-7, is NAGVMQNPRHLVRRRGQEARLRCSPMKGHSHVYWYRQLPEEGLKFMVYLQKENIIDESGMPKERFSAEFPKEGPSILRIQQVVRGDSAAYFCASSPGPRTMSSYEQYFGPGTRLTVT.

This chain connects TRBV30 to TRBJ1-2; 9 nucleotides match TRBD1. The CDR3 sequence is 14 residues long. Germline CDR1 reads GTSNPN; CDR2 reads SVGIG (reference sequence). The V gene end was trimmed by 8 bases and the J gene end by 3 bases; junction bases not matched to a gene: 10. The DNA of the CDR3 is TGTGCCGGGGGACAGGGCATCTATGACTATGGCTACACCTTC. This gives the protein CAGGQGIYDYGYTF.

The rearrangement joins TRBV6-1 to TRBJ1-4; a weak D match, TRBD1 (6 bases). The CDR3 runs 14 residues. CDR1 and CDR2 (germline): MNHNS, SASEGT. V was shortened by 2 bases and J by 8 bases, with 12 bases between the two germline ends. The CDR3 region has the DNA TGTGCCAGCAGTGAAATACAGGGAAGAGAAAAACTGTTTTTT. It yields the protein CASSEIQGREKLFF.

The CDR3 nucleotides read TGTGCCAGCAGCGTAGATCCCACAGGAAAAGACAGGGGCTATGGCTACACCTTC. It specifies CASSVDPTGKDRGYGYTF. The V and J genes are TRBV9 and TRBJ1-2, with 8 bases matching TRBD1. From germline, CDR1 is SGDLS and CDR2 YYNGEE. The CDR3 is 18 residues long. After removal of 0 bases from V and 4 bases from J, the junction contained 14 bases not matched to a gene.

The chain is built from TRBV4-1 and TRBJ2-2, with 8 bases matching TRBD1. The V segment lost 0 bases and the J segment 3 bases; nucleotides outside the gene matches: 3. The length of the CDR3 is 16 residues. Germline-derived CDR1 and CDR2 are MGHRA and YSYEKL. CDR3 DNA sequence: TGCGCCAGCAGCCAAGACGACAGGGGTTACACCGGGGAGCTGTTTTTT. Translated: CASSQDDRGYTGELFF.

The CDR3: CAWSLGVSSNQPQHF. The CDR3 DNA is TGTGCCTGGAGTCTCGGGGTTTCTAGCAATCAGCCCCAGCATTTT. This chain joins TRBV30 and TRBJ1-5; D call uncertain. This CDR3 is built from 15 residues. Trimming removed 2 bases at V and 0 bases at J, with 11 bases between. CDR1 is GTSNPN and CDR2 is SVGIG in the germline V gene (reference sequence). Looking up the rest from reference TRBV30 and TRBJ1-5 gives the full variable domain: SQTIHQWPATLVQPVGSPLSLECTVEGTSNPNLYWYRQAAGRGLQLLFYSVGIGQISSEVPQNLSASRPQDRQFILSSKKLLLSDSGFYLCAWSLGVSSNQPQHFGDGTRLSIL.

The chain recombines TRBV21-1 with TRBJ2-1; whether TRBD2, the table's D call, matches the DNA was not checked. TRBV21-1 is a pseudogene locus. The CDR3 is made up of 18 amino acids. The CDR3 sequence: CASTPGLPTTSSYNEQFF. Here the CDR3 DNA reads TGTGCCAGCACCCCGGGACTACCAACGACGAGCTCCTACAATGAGCAGTTCTTC.

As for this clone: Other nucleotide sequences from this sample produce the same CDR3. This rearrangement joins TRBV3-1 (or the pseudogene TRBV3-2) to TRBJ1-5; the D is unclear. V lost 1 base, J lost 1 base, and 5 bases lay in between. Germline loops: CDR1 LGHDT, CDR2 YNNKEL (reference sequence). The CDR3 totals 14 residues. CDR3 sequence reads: CASSQGRSNQPQHF. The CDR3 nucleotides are TGTGCCAGCAGCCAAGGCAGGAGCAATCAGCCCCAGCATTTT.

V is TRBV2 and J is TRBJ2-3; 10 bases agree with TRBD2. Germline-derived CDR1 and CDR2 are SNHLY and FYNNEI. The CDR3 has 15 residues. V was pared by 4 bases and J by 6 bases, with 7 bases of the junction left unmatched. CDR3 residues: CASSALAGVSDTQYF. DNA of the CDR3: TGTGCCAGCAGTGCCCTAGCGGGAGTTTCGGATACGCAGTATTTT.

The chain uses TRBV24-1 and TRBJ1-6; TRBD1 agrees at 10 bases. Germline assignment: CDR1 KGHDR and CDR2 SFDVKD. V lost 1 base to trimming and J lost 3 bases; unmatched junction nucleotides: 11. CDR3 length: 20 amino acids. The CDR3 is CATSDFRGQGKFCYNSPLHF. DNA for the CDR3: TGTGCCACCAGTGATTTTCGGGGACAGGGGAAGTTTTGCTATAATTCACCCCTCCACTTT.

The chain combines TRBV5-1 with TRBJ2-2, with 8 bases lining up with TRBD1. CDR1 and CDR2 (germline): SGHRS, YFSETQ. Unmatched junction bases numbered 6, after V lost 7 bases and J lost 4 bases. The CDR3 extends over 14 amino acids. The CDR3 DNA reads TGCGCCAGCTGCAGGGGGCAGGGCACCGGGGAGCTGTTTTTT. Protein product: CASCRGQGTGELFF.

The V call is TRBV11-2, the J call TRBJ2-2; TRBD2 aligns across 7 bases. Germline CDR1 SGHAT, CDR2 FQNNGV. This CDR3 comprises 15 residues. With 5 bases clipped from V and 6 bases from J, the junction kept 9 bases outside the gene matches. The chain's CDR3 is CASSRRGEGAGELFF. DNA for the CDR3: TGTGCCAGCAGCCGTCGGGGGGAAGGAGCCGGGGAGCTGTTTTTT.

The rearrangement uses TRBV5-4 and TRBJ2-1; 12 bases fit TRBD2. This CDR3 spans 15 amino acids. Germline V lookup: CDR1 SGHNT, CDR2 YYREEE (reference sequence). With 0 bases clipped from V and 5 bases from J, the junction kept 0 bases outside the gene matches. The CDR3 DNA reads TGTGCCAGCAGCTTGGCTAGCGGGAGGGACAATGAGCAGTTCTTC. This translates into CASSLASGRDNEQFF.

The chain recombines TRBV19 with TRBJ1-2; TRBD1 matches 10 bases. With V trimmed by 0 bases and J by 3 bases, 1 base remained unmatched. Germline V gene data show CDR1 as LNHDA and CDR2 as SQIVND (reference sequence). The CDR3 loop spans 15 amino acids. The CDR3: CASSIEGQGDYGYTF. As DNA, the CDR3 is TGTGCCAGTAGTATAGAAGGACAGGGGGACTATGGCTACACCTTC.

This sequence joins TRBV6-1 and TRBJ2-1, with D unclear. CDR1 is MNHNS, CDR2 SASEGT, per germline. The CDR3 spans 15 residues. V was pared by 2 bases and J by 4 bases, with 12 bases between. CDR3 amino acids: CASSESVAVYNEQFF. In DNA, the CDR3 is TGTGCCAGCAGTGAAAGTGTGGCGGTTTACAATGAGCAGTTCTTC.

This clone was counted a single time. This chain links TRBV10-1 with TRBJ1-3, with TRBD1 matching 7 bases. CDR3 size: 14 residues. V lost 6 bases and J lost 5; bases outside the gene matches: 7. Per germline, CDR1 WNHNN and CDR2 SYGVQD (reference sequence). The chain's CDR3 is CASRVQGVRNTIYF. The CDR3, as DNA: TGCGCCAGCAGAGTTCAGGGGGTGAGAAACACCATATATTTT.

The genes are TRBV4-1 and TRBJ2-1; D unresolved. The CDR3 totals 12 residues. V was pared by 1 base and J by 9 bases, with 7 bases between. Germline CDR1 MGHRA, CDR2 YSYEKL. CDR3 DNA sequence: TGCGCCAGCAGCCAAGGGTTTAGTGAGCAGTTCTTC. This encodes CASSQGFSEQFF.

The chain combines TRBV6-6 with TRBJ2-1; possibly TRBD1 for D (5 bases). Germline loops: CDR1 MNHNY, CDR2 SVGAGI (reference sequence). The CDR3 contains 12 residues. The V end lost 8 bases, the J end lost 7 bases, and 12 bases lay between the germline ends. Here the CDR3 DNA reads TGTGCCAGCGGGTTGACAGCGAATGAGCAGTTCTTC. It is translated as CASGLTANEQFF.

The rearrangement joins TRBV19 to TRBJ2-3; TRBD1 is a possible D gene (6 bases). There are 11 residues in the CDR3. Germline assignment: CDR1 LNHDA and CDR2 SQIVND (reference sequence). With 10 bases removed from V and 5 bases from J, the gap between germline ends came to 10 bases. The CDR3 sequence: CATHREDTQYF. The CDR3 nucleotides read TGTGCCACACACAGGGAAGATACGCAGTATTTT.

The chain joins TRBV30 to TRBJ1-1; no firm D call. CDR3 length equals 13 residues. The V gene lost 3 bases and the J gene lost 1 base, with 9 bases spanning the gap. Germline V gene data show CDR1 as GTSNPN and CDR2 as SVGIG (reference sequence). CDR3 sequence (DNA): TGTGCCTGGAGCCGCGGCCGGAACACTGAAGCTTTCTTT. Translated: CAWSRGRNTEAFF.

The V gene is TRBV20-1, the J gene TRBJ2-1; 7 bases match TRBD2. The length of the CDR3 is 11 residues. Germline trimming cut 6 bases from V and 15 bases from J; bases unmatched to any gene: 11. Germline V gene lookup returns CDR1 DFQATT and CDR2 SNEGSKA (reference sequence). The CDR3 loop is CSANRDYQLFF. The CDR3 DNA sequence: TGCAGTGCCAACCGGGACTACCAATTGTTCTTC.

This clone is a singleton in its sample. The CDR3 is CASSTTESGGAGDTQYF. For the CDR3, the DNA is TGTGCCAGTAGTACCACAGAGTCCGGGGGGGCCGGAGATACGCAGTATTTT. This chain links TRBV19 with TRBJ2-3, with TRBD2 matching over 8 bases. The CDR3 runs 17 residues. The germline CDR1 and CDR2 sequences are LNHDA and SQIVND (reference sequence). Unmatched junction bases numbered 14, after V lost 4 bases and J lost 5 bases.

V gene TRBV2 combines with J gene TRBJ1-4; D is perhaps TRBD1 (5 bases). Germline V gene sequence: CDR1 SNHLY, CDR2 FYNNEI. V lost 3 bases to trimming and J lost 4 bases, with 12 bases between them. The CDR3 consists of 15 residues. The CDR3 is CASSEEGDSNEKLFF. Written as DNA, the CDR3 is TGTGCCAGCAGTGAGGAGGGTGACAGTAATGAAAAACTGTTTTTT.

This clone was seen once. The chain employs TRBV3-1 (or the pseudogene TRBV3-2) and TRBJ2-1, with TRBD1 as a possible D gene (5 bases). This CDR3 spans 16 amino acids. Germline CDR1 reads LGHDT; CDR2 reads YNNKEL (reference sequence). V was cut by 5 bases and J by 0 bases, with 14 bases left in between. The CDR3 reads CASSALGESSYNEQFF. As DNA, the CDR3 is TGTGCCAGCAGCGCTTTAGGGGAAAGCTCCTACAATGAGCAGTTCTTC.

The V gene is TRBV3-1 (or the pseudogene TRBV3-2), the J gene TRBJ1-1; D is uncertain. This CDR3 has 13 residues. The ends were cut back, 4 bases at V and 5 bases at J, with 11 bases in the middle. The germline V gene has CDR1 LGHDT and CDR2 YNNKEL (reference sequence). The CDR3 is CASSLQQQTEAFF. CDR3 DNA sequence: TGTGCCAGCAGCCTTCAACAGCAGACTGAAGCTTTCTTT.

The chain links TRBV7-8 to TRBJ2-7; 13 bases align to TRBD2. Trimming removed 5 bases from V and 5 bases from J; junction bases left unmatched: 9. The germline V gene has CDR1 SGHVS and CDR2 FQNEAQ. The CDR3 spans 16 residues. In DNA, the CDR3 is TGTGCCAGCAGCCAATCGAGACTAGCGGGGGGCCACGAGCAGTACTTC. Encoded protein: CASSQSRLAGGHEQYF.

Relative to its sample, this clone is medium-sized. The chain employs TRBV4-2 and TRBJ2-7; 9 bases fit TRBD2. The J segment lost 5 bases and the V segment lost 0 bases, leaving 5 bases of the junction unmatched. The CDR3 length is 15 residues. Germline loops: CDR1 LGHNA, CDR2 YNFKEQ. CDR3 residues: CASSQEAGGPNEQYF. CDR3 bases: TGTGCCAGCAGCCAAGAGGCGGGGGGGCCTAACGAGCAGTACTTC.

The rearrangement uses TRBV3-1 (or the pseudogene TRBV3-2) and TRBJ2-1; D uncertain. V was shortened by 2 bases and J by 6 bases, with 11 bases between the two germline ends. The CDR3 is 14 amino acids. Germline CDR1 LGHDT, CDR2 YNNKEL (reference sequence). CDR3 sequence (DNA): TGTGCCAGCAGCCAAACGCACTCATCCAATGAGCAGTTCTTC. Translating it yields CASSQTHSSNEQFF.